What follows are 14 T cell receptor beta chains derived from one specimen sequenced in a study of T cell changes during pregnancy in multiple sclerosis. This table comes from immunoSEQ multiplex PCR, and its TCRdb copy is limited to in-frame clones, with some not included. The data hold approximately 74,000 clones, with 85% to 95% observed a single time. Here the sequenced sample was peripheral blood, taken before pregnancy. The receptors derive from a female donor with multiple sclerosis, enrolled in a pregnancy study.

This chain connects TRBV9 to TRBJ2-7; 9 nucleotides align to TRBD1. The CDR3 is made up of 14 amino acids. Germline loops: CDR1 SGDLS, CDR2 YYNGEE. The trim removed 0 bases at V and 6 bases at J, leaving 4 bases unmatched. CDR3 amino acids: CASSVVDRGIEQYF. Written as DNA, the CDR3 is TGTGCCAGCAGCGTAGTAGACAGGGGGATCGAGCAGTACTTC.

This clone has only one observation. This chain joins TRBV1 and TRBJ1-5; TRBD1, the D gene given by the table, was not confirmed from the DNA. TRBV1 is a pseudogene segment. This CDR3 region has 15 residues. CDR3 sequence (DNA): TGCACCAGCAGCCAAGGGACATTGGGCAATCAGCCCCAGCATTTT. It translates to CTSSQGTLGNQPQHF.

V usage is TRBV7-9 and J usage is TRBJ2-1, with TRBD2 as a possible D gene (6 bases). The ends were cut back, 5 bases at V and 6 bases at J, with 14 bases in the middle. This CDR3 is 14 amino acids long. In germline, CDR1 is SEHNR, CDR2 FQNEAQ (reference sequence). The CDR3 coding sequence is TGTGCCAGCAGCCCCCGGGACTCCCCCAATGAGCAGTTCTTC. Translated: CASSPRDSPNEQFF.

The CDR3 here is CASTPGRENNEQFF. The CDR3 nucleotides read TGTGCCAGCACCCCCGGACGGGAGAATAATGAGCAGTTCTTC. V usage is TRBV6-1 and J usage is TRBJ2-1, with D perhaps TRBD2 (6 bases). The CDR3 spans 14 residues. The germline V gene encodes CDR1 MNHNS and CDR2 SASEGT. The V and J ends lost 7 bases and 7 bases respectively, with 17 bases between them.

This clone was recorded only once. The chain uses TRBV4-3 and TRBJ1-4; no reliable D call. The V end was cut by 3 bases, the J end by 0 bases, with 14 bases between. The CDR3 length is 17 residues. Germline CDR1 LGHNA, CDR2 YSLEER. This CDR3 reads CASSHASDPTTNEKLFF. Here the CDR3 DNA reads TGCGCCAGCAGCCACGCAAGCGACCCCACAACTAATGAAAAACTGTTTTTT.

This clone occurred once. This chain uses TRBV28 with TRBJ2-5; 13 bases match TRBD2. Germline V CDR1 and CDR2: MDHEN, SYDVKM. The CDR3 length is 16 residues. V shed 6 bases and J 5 bases; nucleotides not matched to a gene: 9. The CDR3 nucleotides read TGTGCCAGCAGAAGGACTAGCGGGAGAGCGAGGGAGACCCAGTACTTC. Translation: CASRRTSGRARETQYF.

This clone has only one observation. V usage is TRBV7-6 and J usage is TRBJ2-1; no reliable D call. Trimming stripped 4 bases from V and 4 bases from J, with 8 bases between. This CDR3 spans 13 amino acids. Germline V gene sequence: CDR1 SGHVS, CDR2 FNYEAQ. CDR3 coding DNA: TGTGCCAGCAGCTCTGCGACATACAATGAGCAGTTCTTC. As protein: CASSSATYNEQFF.

The genes are TRBV2 and TRBJ2-1; TRBD2 agrees at 9 bases. Germline CDR1 and CDR2: SNHLY and FYNNEI. This CDR3 spans 15 amino acids. With V trimmed by 7 bases and J by 8 bases, 12 bases remained unmatched. In nucleotides, the CDR3 is TGTGCCAGCACTGCCGGGACTAGCTTTCTCCATGAGCAGTTCTTC. This gives the protein CASTAGTSFLHEQFF.

CDR3 amino acids: CARSLDGGLAACYGGGELFF. In DNA, the CDR3 is TGTGCCAGAAGCTTAGATGGGGGACTAGCCGCATGCTACGGCGGCGGGGAGCTGTTTTTT. V gene TRBV7-5 combines with J gene TRBJ2-2; TRBD2, the table's D call, was not compared with the DNA. TRBV7-5 is a recognized pseudogene. The CDR3 is 20 residues long.

This chain joins TRBV10-3 and TRBJ1-2; 7 bases match TRBD1. V lost 0 bases to trimming and J lost 3 bases; unmatched junction nucleotides: 7. CDR1 and CDR2 (germline): ENHRY, SYGVKD. The CDR3 totals 16 residues. The CDR3 sequence is CAISESFGTVHYGYTF. The DNA of the CDR3 is TGTGCCATCAGTGAGTCTTTTGGGACAGTTCACTATGGCTACACCTTC.

The chain is built from TRBV27 and TRBJ2-7; 10 nucleotides match TRBD2. Germline V lookup: CDR1 MNHEY, CDR2 SMNVEV (reference sequence). The CDR3 runs to 13 residues. Losses at the gene ends were 6 bases for V and 4 bases for J; bases not matched to a gene: 3. CDR3 nucleotide sequence: TGTGCCAGCAGACTAGCGGGAACATACGAGCAGTACTTC. It is translated as CASRLAGTYEQYF.

The V gene is TRBV19, the J gene TRBJ2-1; 12 nucleotides line up with TRBD2. Trimming removed 3 bases from V and 4 bases from J; junction bases left unmatched: 4. Germline V gene sequence: CDR1 LNHDA, CDR2 SQIVND (reference sequence). This CDR3 has 16 amino acids. This CDR3 reads CASSIKTSGSYNEQFF. Here the CDR3 DNA reads TGTGCCAGTAGTATTAAGACTAGCGGGAGTTACAATGAGCAGTTCTTC.

The V gene is TRBV7-6, the J gene TRBJ2-7; TRBD2 agrees at 9 bases. Per the germline V gene, CDR1 is SGHVS and CDR2 is FNYEAQ. This CDR3 region has 17 residues. V gave up 4 bases and J gave up 6 bases; unmatched junction bases: 16. The CDR3 reads CASSSVIPGASGTEQYF. The CDR3, as DNA: TGTGCCAGCAGCTCCGTCATTCCGGGGGCTAGCGGGACCGAGCAGTACTTC.

The rearrangement links TRBV9 to TRBJ2-7; possibly TRBD1 for D (5 bases). With 5 bases removed from V and 1 base from J, the gap between germline ends came to 16 bases. The CDR3 covers 15 residues. CDR1 is SGDLS, CDR2 YYNGEE, per germline. Here the CDR3 DNA reads TGTGCCAGCAGTAGGGGTGATTCGAGTTCCTACGAGCAGTACTTC. Its protein is CASSRGDSSSYEQYF.